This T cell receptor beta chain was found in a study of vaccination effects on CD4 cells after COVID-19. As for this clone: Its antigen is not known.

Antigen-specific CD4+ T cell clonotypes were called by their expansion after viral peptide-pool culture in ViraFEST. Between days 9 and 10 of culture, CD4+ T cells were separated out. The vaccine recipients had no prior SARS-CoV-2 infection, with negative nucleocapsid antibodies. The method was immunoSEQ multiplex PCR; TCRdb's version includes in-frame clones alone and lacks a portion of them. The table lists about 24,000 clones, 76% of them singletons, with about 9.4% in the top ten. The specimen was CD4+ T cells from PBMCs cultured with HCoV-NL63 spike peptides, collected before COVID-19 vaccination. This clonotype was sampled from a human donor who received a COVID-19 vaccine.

The CDR3 coding sequence is TGTGCCATCAGTGAGTCGGGGGGGCAAGAGACCCAGTACTTC. Translating gives CAISESGGQETQYF. The chain recombines TRBV10-3 with TRBJ2-5; 7 bases map to TRBD2. After removal of 0 bases from V and 2 bases from J, the junction contained 0 bases not matched to a gene. This CDR3 is 14 amino acids long. From germline, CDR1 is ENHRY and CDR2 SYGVKD.